This T cell receptor (beta chain) came from a study of cytomegalovirus exposure and HLA in healthy donors. Study-level findings and limits: The study listed around 150 cytomegalovirus-associated TCR beta chains.

The CDR3 totals 16 residues. Germline V gene data show CDR1 as MNHEY and CDR2 as SMNVEV (reference sequence). V was pared by 5 bases and J by 6 bases, with 16 bases of the junction left unmatched. Notes on this clone: Its target is not known.

The PCR employed 60 Vbeta primers together with 13 Jbeta primers. Profiled with immunoSEQ multiplex PCR; TCRdb holds only in-frame clones, not every one. The repertoire includes approximately 110,000 clones, 65% to 80% of them detected once, and 3.7% sits in the top ten. The chain has TRBV27 and TRBJ2-7; TRBD1 agrees at 7 bases. This receptor was taken from a human donor in good health. Sequencing used PBMCs. CDR3 DNA: TGTGCCAGCAGTCTAAACAACCGACAGGGCGTGGGCGAGCAGTACTTC. This sequence encodes CASSLNNRQGVGEQYF.